A selection of T cell receptor beta chains follows, all from one sample in a study of blood T cell repertoires in COVID-19. Here immunoSEQ multiplex PCR was the method, and the copy in TCRdb shows in-frame clones only, minus some. The sample includes about 91,000 clones, around four fifths of them seen just once. Sequenced: peripheral blood. Receptor source: a woman aged 80 or over with acute or convalescent COVID-19. CDR3s include the opening cysteine and the closing phenylalanine or tryptophan. The order of the fields is clone size, J gene, D gene, V gene, CDR3 protein, CDR3 DNA. D genes are given only for firm matches. Where a row states a size, it is once, few, many or the class of an expanded clone; other rows omit it.

- TRBJ1-4 TRBD1 TRBV5-6 CASSDTGVEKLFF TGTGCCAGCAGCGATACAGGGGTTGAAAAACTGTTTTTT
once TRBJ1-5 TRBD1 TRBV19 CASSRDRDSNQPQHF TGTGCCAGTAGTAGAGACAGGGATAGCAATCAGCCCCAGCATTTT
once TRBJ1-5 - TRBV19 CASSISGREPQHF TGTGCCAGTAGTATCTCGGGGAGAGAGCCCCAGCATTTT
many TRBJ1-4 TRBD1 TRBV4-3 CASSQREGGREKLFF TGCGCCAGCAGCCAAAGAGAAGGGGGCAGGGAAAAACTGTTTTTT
few TRBJ1-3 - TRBV29-1 CSAELGVAGNTIYF TGCAGCGCTGAGTTAGGGGTGGCTGGAAACACCATATATTTT
- TRBJ2-3 - TRBV28 CASSATNWDTQYF TGTGCCAGCAGTGCTACGAACTGGGATACGCAGTATTTT
- TRBJ2-7 TRBD1 TRBV5-8 CASSRGQAYLSSYEQYF TGTGCCAGCAGCAGGGGACAGGCTTATTTATCTTCCTACGAGCAGTACTTC
- TRBJ2-3 TRBD2 TRBV24-1 CATGATSASDTQYF TGTGCCACCGGCGCGACTAGCGCCTCAGATACGCAGTATTTT
- TRBJ1-5 - TRBV3-1/TRBV3-2 CASSPRGVRNQPQHF TGTGCCAGCAGCCCCCGGGGAGTACGCAATCAGCCCCAGCATTTT
- TRBJ1-4 TRBD1 TRBV5-1 CASSSTGGIEKLFF TGCGCCAGCAGCTCGACAGGGGGCATTGAAAAACTGTTTTTT
- TRBJ2-1 TRBD2 TRBV7-9 CASHFASGSGEQFF TGTGCCAGCCATTTTGCTAGCGGGAGTGGCGAGCAGTTCTTC
- TRBJ2-7 TRBD2 TRBV7-2 CASSLSSGASGRTYEQYF TGTGCCAGCAGCCTTTCCTCGGGGGCTAGCGGGAGAACCTACGAGCAGTACTTC
- TRBJ2-5 TRBD2 TRBV7-2 CASSFNFGAGVQETQYF TGTGCCAGCAGCTTTAACTTTGGAGCGGGGGTACAAGAGACCCAGTACTTC
- TRBJ2-7 - TRBV6-5 CASSLRTAYEQYF TGTGCCAGCAGTTTGAGAACGGCCTACGAGCAGTACTTC
- TRBJ2-7 - TRBV18 CASSPGRNRAYEQYF TGTGCCAGCTCACCCGGCAGAAACCGGGCCTACGAGCAGTACTTC
- TRBJ2-3 TRBD1 TRBV18 CASSPTGDLISTDTQYF TGTGCCAGCTCACCGACAGGGGACCTAATAAGCACAGATACGCAGTATTTT
once TRBJ1-2 TRBD1 TRBV27 CASSLKATGGYGYTF TGTGCCAGCAGTTTAAAGGCGACAGGGGGCTATGGCTACACCTTC
- TRBJ1-6 TRBD1 TRBV28 CASSPGQGHSPLHF TGTGCCAGCAGTCCTGGACAGGGGCATTCACCCCTCCACTTT
few TRBJ2-3 TRBD2 TRBV10-3 CATQSGALRTDTQYF TGTGCCACCCAGAGCGGGGCGCTTCGCACAGATACGCAGTATTTT
once TRBJ1-3 - TRBV11-2 CASSPLLLISGNTIYF TGTGCCAGCAGTCCCTTACTTTTGATCTCTGGAAACACCATATATTTT
- TRBJ2-1 - TRBV7-9 CASSLVGQGFYNEQFF TGTGCCAGCAGCTTAGTAGGGCAGGGCTTTTACAATGAGCAGTTCTTC
- TRBJ2-3 - TRBV6-1 CASSEGPGAYTDTQYF TGTGCCAGCAGTGAAGGCCCAGGCGCTTATACAGATACGCAGTATTTT
once TRBJ1-2 TRBD1 TRBV28 CASSQGDRDLEGYTF TGTGCCAGCAGTCAGGGGGACAGGGACCTCGAGGGCTACACCTTC
- TRBJ2-5 TRBD2 TRBV5-6 CASSPIAGASPETQYF TGTGCCAGCAGCCCAATAGCGGGAGCATCCCCGGAGACCCAGTACTTC
few TRBJ1-5 - TRBV21-1 CASSKKEGGDVSNQPQHF TGTGCCAGCAGCAAAAAAGAGGGGGGGGACGTGAGCAATCAGCCCCAGCATTTT
few TRBJ1-1 - TRBV25-1 CAFTAGTEAFF TGTGCCTTTACGGCGGGGACTGAAGCTTTCTTT
- TRBJ2-3 TRBD2 TRBV5-1 CASSRLAGDRDTQYF TGCGCCAGCAGCAGACTAGCGGGGGACCGGGATACGCAGTATTTT
few TRBJ1-2 - TRBV28 CASSLPREGNGYTF TGTGCCAGCAGTTTACCCAGGGAAGGTAATGGCTACACCTTC
- TRBJ2-7 - TRBV4-1 CASSQDAQGLGPEQYF TGCGCCAGCAGCCAAGATGCCCAGGGGCTAGGACCCGAACAGTACTTC
- TRBJ2-7 TRBD2 TRBV6-6 CASSPSGGRGEQYF TGTGCCAGCAGCCCCTCCGGCGGGAGGGGCGAGCAGTACTTC
- TRBJ1-2 TRBD1 TRBV18 CASSPRQGAGGYTF TGTGCCAGCTCACCAAGGCAGGGGGCTGGAGGCTACACCTTC
- TRBJ1-5 - TRBV5-5 CASSLLGASNQPQHF TGTGCCAGCAGCTTGTTAGGGGCAAGTAATCAGCCCCAGCATTTT
- TRBJ1-5 - TRBV7-6 CASSPSATVGQPQHF TGTGCCAGCAGCCCTAGTGCGACAGTCGGGCAGCCCCAGCATTTT
- TRBJ1-5 TRBD1 TRBV19 CASREGARGNQPQHF TGTGCCAGCCGCGAGGGGGCGCGAGGCAATCAGCCCCAGCATTTT
- TRBJ1-3 - TRBV7-2 CASSSHQNTIYF TGTGCCAGCAGTTCCCATCAAAACACCATATATTTT
- TRBJ2-5 TRBD2 TRBV5-1 CASSFMTSGHQETQYF TGCGCCAGCAGCTTTATGACTAGCGGGCACCAAGAGACCCAGTACTTC
- TRBJ1-2 TRBD1 TRBV29-1 CSVEEQGWDGYTF TGCAGCGTTGAAGAACAGGGGTGGGATGGCTACACCTTC
- TRBJ2-5 TRBD1 TRBV5-1 CASSDSGGVETQYF TGCGCCAGCAGTGATTCAGGGGGTGTCGAGACCCAGTACTTC
- TRBJ2-3 TRBD1 TRBV18 CASSPFGTGADTQYF TGTGCCAGCTCACCATTTGGGACAGGGGCAGATACGCAGTATTTT
- TRBJ1-4 - TRBV19 CASSNLEGANEKLFF TGTGCCAGTAGTAACCTGGAGGGAGCTAATGAAAAACTGTTTTTT
- TRBJ1-5 TRBD1 TRBV6-6 CASSVQGYQPQHF TGTGCCAGCAGTGTACAGGGGTATCAGCCCCAGCATTTT
- TRBJ1-6 TRBD1 TRBV13 CASSPRGQFSPLHF TGTGCCAGCAGCCCGCGGGGACAGTTTTCACCCCTCCACTTT
- TRBJ1-2 - TRBV19 CASSIYGESGYTF TGTGCCAGTAGTATTTACGGGGAGTCGGGCTACACCTTC
- TRBJ2-1 TRBD1 TRBV7-9 CASRWDRGNEQFF TGTGCCAGCAGGTGGGACAGGGGGAATGAGCAGTTCTTC